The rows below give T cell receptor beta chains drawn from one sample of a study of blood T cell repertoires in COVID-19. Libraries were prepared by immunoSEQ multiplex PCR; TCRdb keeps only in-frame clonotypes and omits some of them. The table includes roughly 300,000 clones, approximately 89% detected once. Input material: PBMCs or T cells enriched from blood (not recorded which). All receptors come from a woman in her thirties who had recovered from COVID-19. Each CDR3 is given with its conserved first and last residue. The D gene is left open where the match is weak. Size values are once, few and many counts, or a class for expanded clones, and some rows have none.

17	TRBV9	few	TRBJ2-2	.	CASSVVTAGTGTGELFF	TGTGCCAGCAGCGTAGTGACAGCGGGTACGGGCACCGGGGAGCTGTTTTTT
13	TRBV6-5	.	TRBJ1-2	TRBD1	CASRPDRVDGYTF	TGTGCCAGCAGACCCGACAGGGTAGATGGCTACACCTTC
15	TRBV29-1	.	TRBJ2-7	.	CSVAPGLHLSYEQYF	TGCAGCGTCGCCCCGGGACTTCACCTCTCCTACGAGCAGTACTTC
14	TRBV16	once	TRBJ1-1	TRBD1	CASSPTQGDTEAFF	TGTGCCAGCAGCCCTACCCAGGGGGACACTGAAGCTTTCTTT
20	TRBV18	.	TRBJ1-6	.	CASSPSIRGRGGSYNSPLHF	TGTGCCAGCTCACCCTCCATTCGAGGCAGGGGAGGGTCCTATAATTCACCCCTCCACTTT
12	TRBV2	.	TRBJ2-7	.	CASKIARGEQYF	TGTGCCAGCAAGATTGCGCGAGGCGAGCAGTACTTC
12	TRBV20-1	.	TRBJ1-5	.	CSASEEDQPQHF	TGCAGTGCTAGTGAGGAGGATCAGCCCCAGCATTTT
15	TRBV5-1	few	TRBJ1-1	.	CASSLVPRVNTEAFF	TGCGCCAGCAGCTTGGTGCCCAGGGTAAACACTGAAGCTTTCTTT
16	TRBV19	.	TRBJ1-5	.	CASSPRSDIGGQPQHF	TGTGCCAGTAGTCCCCGGAGTGATATAGGAGGTCAGCCCCAGCATTTT
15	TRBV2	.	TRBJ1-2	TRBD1	CASSGGQGYYHGYTF	TGTGCCAGCAGTGGGGGACAGGGATATTACCATGGCTACACCTTC
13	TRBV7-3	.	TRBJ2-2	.	CASSLSGSGELFF	TGTGCCAGCAGCTTAAGCGGCAGCGGGGAGCTGTTTTTT
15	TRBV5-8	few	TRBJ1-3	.	CASSYGTSPSDTIYF	TGTGCCAGCAGTTACGGGACTTCACCTTCCGACACCATATATTTT
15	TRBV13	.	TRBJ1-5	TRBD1	CASSLAGTGGQPQHF	TGTGCCAGCAGCTTAGCAGGGACAGGGGGTCAGCCCCAGCATTTT
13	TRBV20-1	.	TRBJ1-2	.	CSASGTVNYGYTF	TGCAGTGCGAGTGGAACAGTTAACTATGGCTACACCTTC
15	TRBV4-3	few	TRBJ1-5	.	CASSQDGASNQPQHF	TGCGCCAGCAGCCAAGATGGGGCTAGCAATCAGCCCCAGCATTTT
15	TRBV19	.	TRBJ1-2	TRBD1	CASSWDRGSFYGYTF	TGTGCCAGTAGTTGGGACAGGGGGAGTTTCTATGGCTACACCTTC
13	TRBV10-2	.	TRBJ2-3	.	CASAPGVGDTQYF	TGCGCCAGCGCCCCGGGGGTCGGAGATACGCAGTATTTT
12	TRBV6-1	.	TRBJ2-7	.	CASSEQSYEQYF	TGTGCCAGCAGTGAACAGTCCTACGAGCAGTACTTC
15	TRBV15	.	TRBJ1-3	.	CATSRDPGAGNTIYF	TGTGCCACCAGCAGAGATCCCGGGGCTGGAAACACCATATATTTT
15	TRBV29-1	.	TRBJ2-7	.	CSVITPGIQGYEQYF	TGCAGCGTAATTACTCCAGGGATTCAGGGCTACGAGCAGTACTTC
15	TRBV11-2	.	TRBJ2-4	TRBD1	CASSSTTGGDYIQYF	TGTGCCAGCAGCTCCACAACAGGGGGCGACTACATTCAGTACTTC
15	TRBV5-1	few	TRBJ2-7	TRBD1	CASSGGQGFAYEQYF	TGCGCCAGCAGCGGGGGACAGGGGTTCGCCTACGAGCAGTACTTC
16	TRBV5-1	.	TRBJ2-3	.	CASSLDGFRRADTQYF	TGCGCCAGCAGCTTGGATGGGTTTCGCAGGGCAGATACGCAGTATTTT
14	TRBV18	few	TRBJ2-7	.	CASSPLTTSYEQYF	TGTGCCAGCTCACCTTTGACAACTTCCTACGAGCAGTACTTC
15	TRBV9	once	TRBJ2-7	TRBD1	CASSLRPGQGYEQYF	TGTGCCAGCAGCCTAAGACCGGGACAGGGCTACGAGCAGTACTTC
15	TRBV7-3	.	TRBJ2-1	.	CASSSGRVVSNEQFF	TGTGCCAGCAGCTCCGGGCGGGTCGTCTCCAATGAGCAGTTCTTC
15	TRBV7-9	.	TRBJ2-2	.	CASSGRGGKTGELFF	TGTGCCAGCAGCGGGAGAGGGGGAAAGACCGGGGAGCTGTTTTTT
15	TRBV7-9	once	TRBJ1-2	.	CASSFGQTSLEGYTF	TGTGCCAGCAGCTTCGGACAGACTTCCTTGGAGGGCTACACCTTC
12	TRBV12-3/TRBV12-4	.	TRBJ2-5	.	CASSLVRETQYF	TGTGCCAGCAGTTTAGTCAGAGAGACCCAGTACTTC
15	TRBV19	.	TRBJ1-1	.	CASYESGRGNTEAFF	TGTGCCAGCTACGAGTCCGGAAGGGGTAACACTGAAGCTTTCTTT
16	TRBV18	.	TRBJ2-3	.	CASSPFLEGHTDTQYF	TGTGCCAGCTCACCCTTTTTGGAGGGGCACACAGATACGCAGTATTTT